The rows below give T cell receptor beta chains drawn from one sample of a study of cytomegalovirus exposure and HLA in healthy donors. TCRdb's table, derived via immunoSEQ multiplex PCR, lists solely in-frame clones and lacks some. This repertoire comprises nearly 200,000 clones; its ten largest clones make up roughly 0.74%. Sequenced: PBMCs. Receptor source: a boy between 5 and 17 years old in good health and CMV-seronegative. CDR3s include the opening cysteine and the closing phenylalanine or tryptophan. Each record gives: V gene, J gene, D gene, CDR3 protein, CDR3 DNA. A D gene is named only where the DNA matches it firmly.

TRBV5-5	TRBJ1-2	TRBD1	CASSLGVRGVDGYTF	TGTGCCAGCAGCTTGGGTGTCAGGGGGGTCGATGGCTACACCTTC
TRBV5-4	TRBJ2-5	.	CASSPGLIQETQYF	TGTGCCAGCAGCCCCGGACTAATTCAAGAGACCCAGTACTTC
TRBV19	TRBJ1-6	.	CASTFRQNNSPINSPLHF	TGTGCCAGTACCTTCCGACAGAATAACAGCCCAATTAATTCACCCCTCCACTTT
TRBV10-3	TRBJ2-1	TRBD2	CAISESGGGSYNEQFF	TGTGCCATCAGTGAGTCTGGCGGGGGTTCCTACAATGAGCAGTTCTTC
TRBV4-1	TRBJ1-2	.	CASSWRFGSEAVEGYTF	TGCGCCAGCAGCTGGCGGTTCGGGTCCGAGGCGGTAGAAGGCTACACCTTC
TRBV30	TRBJ1-2	TRBD1	CAWSRQGYGYTF	TGTGCCTGGAGCCGACAGGGCTATGGCTACACCTTC
TRBV7-9	TRBJ2-4	.	CASSFQGKNIQYF	TGTGCCAGCAGCTTTCAGGGGAAAAACATTCAGTACTTC
TRBV7-8	TRBJ2-3	.	CASSLGRGAKDTQYF	TGTGCCAGCAGCTTAGGACGGGGGGCAAAAGATACGCAGTATTTT
TRBV29-1	TRBJ2-7	TRBD1	CSVEDQLAGGPSKDEQYF	TGCAGCGTTGAAGATCAGTTGGCAGGGGGCCCCTCTAAGGACGAGCAGTACTTC
TRBV5-4	TRBJ1-1	.	CASSLWGSGTEAFF	TGTGCCAGCAGCTTGTGGGGGAGCGGGACTGAAGCTTTCTTT
TRBV11-2	TRBJ1-1	.	CASSPSSSGWNEAFF	TGTGCCAGCAGCCCCAGCAGTTCAGGCTGGAATGAAGCTTTCTTT
TRBV25-1	TRBJ2-7	TRBD1	CASSPGQGLYEQYF	TGTGCCAGCAGTCCGGGACAGGGCCTCTACGAGCAGTACTTC
TRBV15	TRBJ2-3	.	CATSPISLSSDKTDTQYF	TGTGCCACCAGCCCGATTAGCCTTTCTAGCGATAAGACAGATACGCAGTATTTT
TRBV4-2	TRBJ2-1	TRBD2	CASSQEGTSGYNEQFF	TGTGCCAGCAGCCAAGAGGGGACTAGCGGTTACAATGAGCAGTTCTTC
TRBV4-3	TRBJ2-3	TRBD2	CASSQDWTSGSTDTQYF	TGCGCCAGCAGCCAAGATTGGACTAGCGGGAGCACAGATACGCAGTATTTT
TRBV7-9	TRBJ1-1	.	CASSPSGRNTEAFF	TGTGCCAGCAGCCCCTCGGGGAGGAACACTGAAGCTTTCTTT
TRBV28	TRBJ1-5	.	CASIPRVGAFLASSNQPQHF	TGTGCCAGCATACCTCGAGTTGGGGCCTTCCTTGCTTCTAGCAATCAGCCCCAGCATTTT
TRBV7-9	TRBJ2-7	.	CASTNRAAEQYF	TGTGCCAGCACCAACAGGGCGGCCGAGCAGTACTTC
TRBV14	TRBJ2-7	.	CASSQATAGYYEQYF	TGTGCCAGCAGCCAAGCGACCGCAGGGTACTACGAGCAGTACTTC
TRBV19	TRBJ2-1	TRBD1	CASSQDRGIPYNEQFF	TGTGCCAGTAGTCAAGACAGGGGGATTCCCTACAATGAGCAGTTCTTC
TRBV6-5	TRBJ2-5	TRBD1	CASSYVTGGEETQYF	TGTGCCAGCAGTTACGTAACAGGGGGAGAAGAGACCCAGTACTTC
TRBV19	TRBJ1-2	.	CASTQGSYGYTF	TGTGCCAGTACCCAGGGATCCTATGGCTACACCTTC
TRBV10-3	TRBJ1-1	.	CAIRGDREAFF	TGTGCCATCAGGGGCGACAGAGAAGCTTTCTTT
TRBV19	TRBJ2-7	.	CASRGDVGHGGYEQYF	TGTGCCAGTAGAGGGGACGTTGGTCACGGGGGTTACGAGCAGTACTTC
TRBV10-2	TRBJ2-7	.	CATSTGYEQYF	TGCGCCACTTCGACAGGATACGAGCAGTACTTC
TRBV27	TRBJ2-1	TRBD2	CASSWGLAGGVQFF	TGTGCCAGCAGTTGGGGACTAGCGGGGGGTGTGCAGTTCTTC
TRBV29-1	TRBJ2-5	TRBD1	CSVGLTGYQETQYF	TGCAGCGTTGGCCTGACAGGGTACCAAGAGACCCAGTACTTC
TRBV7-2	TRBJ1-3	TRBD1	CASSLRSRQGKSGNTIYF	TGTGCCAGCAGCTTACGATCTCGACAGGGGAAATCCGGAAACACCATATATTTT
TRBV5-6	TRBJ1-1	.	CASSLRVAPRGNTEAFF	TGTGCCAGCAGCTTGAGGGTGGCCCCAAGGGGGAACACTGAAGCTTTCTTT
TRBV9	TRBJ1-1	.	CASSVGQLNTEAFF	TGTGCCAGCAGCGTTGGACAACTCAACACTGAAGCTTTCTTT
TRBV7-9	TRBJ2-5	.	CASSPVRGLQETQYF	TGTGCCAGCAGCCCCGTGCGAGGGTTACAAGAGACCCAGTACTTC
TRBV6-1	TRBJ1-1	TRBD1	CASRRTGELAEAFF	TGTGCCAGCAGGAGGACAGGGGAACTGGCTGAAGCTTTCTTT
TRBV7-8	TRBJ2-1	TRBD2	CASSPKGLAGEDPLYNEQFF	TGTGCCAGCAGCCCCAAAGGACTAGCGGGGGAAGACCCCCTCTACAATGAGCAGTTCTTC
TRBV27	TRBJ1-2	TRBD1	CASSLHYLDRRGGYTF	TGTGCCAGCAGCCTCCATTACCTGGACAGGCGAGGGGGCTACACCTTC
TRBV2	TRBJ2-7	.	CASKSTFMWEQYF	TGTGCCAGCAAGTCGACTTTTATGTGGGAGCAGTACTTC
TRBV2	TRBJ1-2	TRBD1	CASLKQGATSNYGYTF	TGTGCCAGCCTCAAACAGGGGGCAACGTCTAACTATGGCTACACCTTC
TRBV21-1	TRBJ2-7	.	CASSLGTAMVGYEQYF	TGTGCCAGCTCGTTAGGGACAGCCATGGTTGGCTACGAGCAGTACTTC
TRBV9	TRBJ1-1	.	CASSVQGMNTEAFF	TGTGCCAGCAGCGTTCAGGGCATGAACACTGAAGCTTTCTTT
TRBV11-2	TRBJ2-5	.	CASSLGHHPQETQYF	TGTGCCAGCAGCTTAGGGCATCATCCCCAAGAGACCCAGTACTTC
TRBV7-9	TRBJ2-1	TRBD1	CASSLGGTAYNEQFF	TGTGCCAGCAGCTTAGGGGGGACAGCATACAATGAGCAGTTCTTC
TRBV4-2	TRBJ2-5	.	CASSQVASTQETQYF	TGTGCCAGCAGCCAAGTTGCGTCAACCCAAGAGACCCAGTACTTC
TRBV5-1	TRBJ2-7	.	CASSLGEGSSYEQYF	TGCGCCAGCAGCTTGGGTGAAGGGAGCTCCTACGAGCAGTACTTC
TRBV5-8	TRBJ2-1	.	CASSPLTSTGEQFF	TGTGCCAGCAGCCCACTGACAAGTACCGGTGAGCAGTTCTTC
TRBV15	TRBJ1-5	.	CATSRATGINQPQHF	TGTGCCACCAGCAGAGCGACGGGGATAAATCAGCCCCAGCATTTT
TRBV19	TRBJ2-2	TRBD1	CASSILGDRRSTGELFF	TGTGCCAGTAGTATCCTGGGGGACAGGAGGTCCACCGGGGAGCTGTTTTTT
TRBV9	TRBJ2-1	TRBD2	CASSVASGALGSNEQFF	TGTGCCAGCAGCGTTGCCAGCGGGGCACTAGGTAGCAATGAGCAGTTCTTC
TRBV19	TRBJ2-3	TRBD1	CASSIGTGVSDTQYF	TGTGCCAGTAGTATCGGGACAGGGGTTTCAGATACGCAGTATTTT
TRBV28	TRBJ2-3	TRBD1	CASSSNHWDSDTDTQYF	TGTGCCAGCAGTTCGAACCATTGGGACAGCGACACAGATACGCAGTATTTT
TRBV11-2	TRBJ1-1	.	CASSLAETLTVTEAFF	TGTGCCAGCAGCTTAGCGGAGACCCTTACGGTGACTGAAGCTTTCTTT
TRBV6-1	TRBJ2-3	TRBD1	CASTPGTGGADTQYF	TGTGCCAGCACCCCCGGGACAGGGGGGGCAGATACGCAGTATTTT
TRBV6-5	TRBJ1-6	.	CASSYSRGNSPLHF	TGTGCCAGCAGTTACTCCAGAGGGAATTCACCCCTCCACTTT
TRBV6-5	TRBJ2-1	TRBD1	CASSSDRGYNEQFF	TGTGCCAGCAGTTCTGACAGGGGTTACAATGAGCAGTTCTTC
TRBV19	TRBJ2-3	.	CASSTRASTDTQYF	TGTGCCAGTAGTACCCGAGCTAGCACAGATACGCAGTATTTT
TRBV5-4	TRBJ2-6	.	CASSLDAASGVSRANVLTF	TGTGCCAGCAGCTTGGACGCGGCTTCCGGAGTATCTCGGGCCAACGTCCTGACTTTC
TRBV9	TRBJ1-2	TRBD1	CASSPSGDSSYGYTF	TGTGCCAGCAGTCCTTCTGGGGACAGCAGCTATGGCTACACCTTC
TRBV7-3	TRBJ2-3	TRBD2	CASSLGLAGGDTQYF	TGTGCCAGCAGCTTAGGACTAGCGGGGGGAGATACGCAGTATTTT
TRBV7-2	TRBJ2-3	.	CASSRGGSWATDTQYF	TGTGCCAGCAGCAGAGGCGGGTCTTGGGCCACAGATACGCAGTATTTT
TRBV4-3	TRBJ2-1	TRBD2	CASSQRKGLGVLNEQFF	TGCGCCAGCAGCCAAAGAAAGGGACTAGGTGTGTTAAATGAGCAGTTCTTC